This T cell receptor beta chain appears in the sequencing data of a study of CD8 T cells in Susac syndrome. CDR3 size: 13 residues. Trimming took off 6 bases at V and 2 bases at J, with 8 bases between the two ends. RNA in amounts of roughly 0.5 to 1 ug was reverse transcribed with random hexamers. From the immunoSEQ multiplex PCR reads, TCRdb called clonotypes with MiXCR, one entry per CDR3 protein. The table shows about 47,000 distinct CDR3 sequences, with nearly 95% occurring only once. V usage is TRBV12-3 or TRBV12-4 and J usage is TRBJ2-1, with D unclear. The material sequenced was CD8+ T cells from PBMCs. The receptor's source is a human donor in good health. CDR3 sequence: CASSGETYNEQFF. The CDR3 region has the DNA TGTGCCAGCAGCGGAGAGACCTACAATGAGCAGTTCTTC.